This T cell receptor (beta chain) emerged from a study of blood T cell repertoires in COVID-19. Trimming took off 3 bases at V and 3 bases at J, with 18 bases between the two ends. Germline-derived CDR1 and CDR2 are MNHNS and SASEGT. The CDR3 is made up of 16 amino acids. Study processing details: Reference gene primer amplification in the assay estimated nucleated cell counts. Repertoires were generated with immunoSEQ multiplex PCR, while TCRdb's copy carries only in-frame clones and drops some. The D gene and trimming were derived from the DNA, and the V and J assignments and clone size from that table. The sample lists under 200,000 clones; 80% were seen once.

The sample consisted of PBMCs or T cells enriched from blood (not recorded which). The rearrangement uses TRBV6-1 and TRBJ2-7; weak D call: TRBD1 (6 bases). The clonotype was recovered from a woman aged 55-70 years who had recovered from COVID-19. Here the CDR3 reads CASSDGQYAVHYEQYF. DNA for the CDR3: TGTGCCAGCAGTGACGGACAGTACGCCGTCCACTACGAGCAGTACTTC.